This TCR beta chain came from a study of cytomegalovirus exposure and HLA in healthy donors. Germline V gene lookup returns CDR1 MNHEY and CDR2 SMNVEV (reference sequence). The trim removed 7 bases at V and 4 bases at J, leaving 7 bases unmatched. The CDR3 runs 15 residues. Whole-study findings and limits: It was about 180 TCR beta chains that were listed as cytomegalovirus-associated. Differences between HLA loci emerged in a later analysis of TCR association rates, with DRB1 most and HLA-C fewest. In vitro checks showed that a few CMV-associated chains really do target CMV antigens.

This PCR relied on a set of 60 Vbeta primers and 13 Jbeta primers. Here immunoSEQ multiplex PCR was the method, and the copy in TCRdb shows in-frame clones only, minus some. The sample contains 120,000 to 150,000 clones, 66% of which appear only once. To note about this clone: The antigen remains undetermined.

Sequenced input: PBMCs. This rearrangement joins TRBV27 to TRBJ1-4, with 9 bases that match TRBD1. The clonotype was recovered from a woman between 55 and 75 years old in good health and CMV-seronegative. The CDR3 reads CASKGTGQGNEKLFF. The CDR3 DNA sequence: TGTGCCAGCAAAGGGACGGGACAGGGTAATGAAAAACTGTTTTTT.